The source of this T cell receptor (beta chain) is a study of cytomegalovirus exposure and HLA in healthy donors. As for the study in general: In an earlier analysis, around 120 million unique TCR beta sequences were found from some 200 million T cells.

The PCR made use of 60 Vbeta and 13 Jbeta primers. Clones were read by immunoSEQ multiplex PCR, and TCRdb kept only the in-frame ones, dropping some. The sample records 90,000 to 150,000 clones, 65% to 85% being singletons. V was cut by 5 bases and J by 3 bases, with 11 bases left in between. The CDR3 loop spans 14 amino acids. The germline V gene encodes CDR1 LNHNV and CDR2 YYDKDF (reference sequence). This clone was counted a few times. V and J are TRBV15 and TRBJ1-5; a possible D gene is TRBD1 (6 bases). This sequence originates from a man aged 45-60 years in good health and CMV-seronegative. The sample was PBMCs. The CDR3 coding sequence is TGTGCCACCAGCGACGACAGGACCAATCAGCCCCAGCATTTT. It is translated as CATSDDRTNQPQHF.